This TCR beta chain was recovered during a study of response to subunit inactivated influenza vaccine. Germline V gene lookup returns CDR1 KGHSH and CDR2 LQKENI. This CDR3 has 18 amino acids. V trimming: 5 bases; J trimming: 1 base; junction bases outside the gene matches: 8. MiXCR, run by TCRdb on the RT-PCR reads, gives a single entry per CDR3 protein. In the table there are more than 550,000 distinct CDR3 sequences, about 10% of which are singletons. These data are also associated with another study on T cells expressing NK-cell markers. That source adds: Generation of TCR beta cDNA was performed by 5'RACE template switching incorporating UMIs. Repertoires of TCR beta were obtained from T cells sorted as CD3+CD56+NKG2C+, CD3+CD56+NKG2C- and CD3+CD56-NKG2C+. Serological testing identified most of the eight sequenced donors as HCMV-seropositive and one as seronegative. NKG2C+ dominant clonotype frequencies in six donors were roughly 1.0-7.5% of CD8+ T cells. These clonotypes also led the CD3+CD56-NKG2C+ fraction in a few donors.

The TCR was taken from a man in his forties or fifties who received an inactivated influenza vaccine. The V and J genes are TRBV18 and TRBJ2-6; 10 bases match TRBD1. Source: PBMCs from blood, taken on the day of vaccination. CDR3 nucleotide sequence: TGTGCCAGCTCAGGGACAGGGGTGATGTGGTCTGGGGCCAACGTCCTGACTTTC. It codes for CASSGTGVMWSGANVLTF.